The T cell receptor (beta chain) described here comes from a study of control samples from healthy donors and cancer patients. Looked up from germline, CDR1 is LNHNV and CDR2 is YYDKDF (reference sequence). Trimming took 0 bases from V and 6 from J, leaving 12 bases between them. The CDR3 runs to 15 residues. Sequencing was performed with immunoSEQ multiplex PCR; in TCRdb, only in-frame clones are kept and a portion is missing. Altogether about 160,000 clones are present, 70% to 90% being singletons, with the ten largest covering about 11%. The origin of this receptor is a man aged 25-45 years in good health. The sample taken for sequencing was blood. V and J are TRBV15 and TRBJ1-3; D perhaps matches TRBD1 (6 bases). CDR3 in amino acids: CATSRDSKGENTIYF. The CDR3 coding sequence is TGTGCCACCAGCAGAGATTCAAAGGGGGAAAACACCATATATTTT. Complete variable domain (other parts from reference TRBV15 and TRBJ1-3): DAMVIQNPRYQVTQFGKPVTLSCSQTLNHNVMYWYQQKSSQAPKLLFHYYDKDFNNEADTPDNFQSRRPNTSFCFLDIRSPGLGDTAMYLCATSRDSKGENTIYFGEGSWLTVV.